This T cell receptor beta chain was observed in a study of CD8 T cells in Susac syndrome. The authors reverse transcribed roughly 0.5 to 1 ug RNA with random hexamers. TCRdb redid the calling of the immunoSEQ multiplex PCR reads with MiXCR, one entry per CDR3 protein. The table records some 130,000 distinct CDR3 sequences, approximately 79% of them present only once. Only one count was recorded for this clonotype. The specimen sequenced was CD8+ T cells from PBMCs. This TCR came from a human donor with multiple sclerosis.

The DNA for the CDR3 is TGTGCCAGCAGCTTAGCAGGGGACCATAGCAATCAGCCCCAGCATTTT. Encoded protein: CASSLAGDHSNQPQHF. The V call is TRBV7-9, the J call TRBJ1-5; D might be TRBD1 (5 bases). In germline, CDR1 is SEHNR, CDR2 FQNEAQ (reference sequence). The length of the CDR3 is 16 residues. Trimming removed 0 bases from V and 0 bases from J, with 9 bases in between.